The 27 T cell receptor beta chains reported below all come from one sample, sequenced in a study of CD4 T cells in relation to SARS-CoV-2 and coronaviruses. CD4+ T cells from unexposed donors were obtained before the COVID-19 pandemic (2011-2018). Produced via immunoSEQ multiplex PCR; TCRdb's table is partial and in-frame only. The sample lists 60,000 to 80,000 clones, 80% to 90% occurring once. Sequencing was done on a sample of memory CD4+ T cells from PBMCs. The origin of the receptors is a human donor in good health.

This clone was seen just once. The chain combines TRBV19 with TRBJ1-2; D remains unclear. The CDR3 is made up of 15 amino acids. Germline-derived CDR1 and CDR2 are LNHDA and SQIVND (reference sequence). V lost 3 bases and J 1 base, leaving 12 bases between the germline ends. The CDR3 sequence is CASSIAPSSNYGYTF. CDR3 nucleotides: TGTGCCAGTAGTATTGCGCCGTCCAGTAACTATGGCTACACCTTC.

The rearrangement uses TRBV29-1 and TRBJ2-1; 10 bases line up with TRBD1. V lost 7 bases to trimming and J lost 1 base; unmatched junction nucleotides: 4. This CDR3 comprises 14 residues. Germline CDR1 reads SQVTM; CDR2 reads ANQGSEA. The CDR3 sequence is CSGGQGVSYNEQFF. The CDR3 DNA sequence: TGCAGCGGCGGACAGGGGGTTTCCTACAATGAGCAGTTCTTC.

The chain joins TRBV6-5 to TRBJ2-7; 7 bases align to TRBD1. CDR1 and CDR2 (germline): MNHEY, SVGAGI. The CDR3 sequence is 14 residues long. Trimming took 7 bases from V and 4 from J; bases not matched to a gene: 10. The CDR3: CASTLTGFYYEQYF. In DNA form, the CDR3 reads TGTGCCAGCACCCTGACAGGGTTTTATTACGAGCAGTACTTC.

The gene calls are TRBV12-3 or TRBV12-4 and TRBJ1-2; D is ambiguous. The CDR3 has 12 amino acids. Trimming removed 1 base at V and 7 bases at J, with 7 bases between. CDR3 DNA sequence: TGTGCCAGCAGTTTAGAATTCGGTGGCTACACCTTC. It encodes CASSLEFGGYTF.

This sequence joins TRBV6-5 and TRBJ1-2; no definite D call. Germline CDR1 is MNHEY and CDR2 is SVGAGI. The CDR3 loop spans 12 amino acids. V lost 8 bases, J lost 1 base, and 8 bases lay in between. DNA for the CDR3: TGTGCCAGCGGCCACCTTAACTATGGCTACACCTTC. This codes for CASGHLNYGYTF.

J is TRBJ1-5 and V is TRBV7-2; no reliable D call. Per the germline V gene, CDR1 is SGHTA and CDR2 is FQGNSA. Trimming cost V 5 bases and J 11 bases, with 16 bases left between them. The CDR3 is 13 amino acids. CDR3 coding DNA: TGTGCCAGCAGCCCACCACACGGGTCAACCCAGCATTTT. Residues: CASSPPHGSTQHF.

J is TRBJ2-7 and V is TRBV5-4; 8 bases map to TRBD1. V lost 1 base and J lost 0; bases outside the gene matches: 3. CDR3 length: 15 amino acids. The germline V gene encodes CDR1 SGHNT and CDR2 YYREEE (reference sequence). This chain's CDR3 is CASSLPTGASYEQYF. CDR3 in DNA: TGTGCCAGCAGCTTGCCGACAGGGGCCTCCTACGAGCAGTACTTC.

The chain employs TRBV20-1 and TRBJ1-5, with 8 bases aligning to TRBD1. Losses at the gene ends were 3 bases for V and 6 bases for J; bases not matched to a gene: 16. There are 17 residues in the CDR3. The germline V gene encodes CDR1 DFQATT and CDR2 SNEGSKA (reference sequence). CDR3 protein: CSASSAQGAGISQPQHF. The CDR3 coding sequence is TGCAGTGCTAGTTCGGCGCAGGGGGCGGGAATAAGTCAGCCCCAGCATTTT.

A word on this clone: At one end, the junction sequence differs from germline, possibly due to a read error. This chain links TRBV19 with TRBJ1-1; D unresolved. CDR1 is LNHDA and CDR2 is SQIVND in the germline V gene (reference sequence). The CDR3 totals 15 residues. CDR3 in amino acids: CASSIVEWQNTEAFF. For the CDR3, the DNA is TGTGCCAGTAGCATAGTCGAATGGCAGAACACTGAAGCTTTCTTT.

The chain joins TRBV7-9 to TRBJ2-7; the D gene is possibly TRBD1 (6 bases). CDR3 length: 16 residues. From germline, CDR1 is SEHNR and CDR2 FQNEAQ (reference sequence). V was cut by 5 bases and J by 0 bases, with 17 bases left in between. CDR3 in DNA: TGTGCCAGCAGCCTTGGGGTGACAGGCAGCTCCTACGAGCAGTACTTC. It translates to CASSLGVTGSSYEQYF.

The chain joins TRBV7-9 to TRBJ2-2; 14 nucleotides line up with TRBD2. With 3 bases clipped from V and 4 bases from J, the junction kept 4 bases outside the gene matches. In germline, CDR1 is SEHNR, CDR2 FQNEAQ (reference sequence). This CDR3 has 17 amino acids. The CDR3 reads CASSLGLAGVGTGELFF. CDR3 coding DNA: TGTGCCAGCAGCTTGGGACTAGCGGGAGTAGGCACCGGGGAGCTGTTTTTT.

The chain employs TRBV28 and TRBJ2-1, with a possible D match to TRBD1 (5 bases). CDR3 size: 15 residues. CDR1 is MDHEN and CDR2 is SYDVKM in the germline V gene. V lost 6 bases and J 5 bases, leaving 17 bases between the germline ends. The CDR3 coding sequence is TGTGCCAGCAGCGCTCCAAGGGGTGGCCACAATGAGCAGTTCTTC. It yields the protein CASSAPRGGHNEQFF.

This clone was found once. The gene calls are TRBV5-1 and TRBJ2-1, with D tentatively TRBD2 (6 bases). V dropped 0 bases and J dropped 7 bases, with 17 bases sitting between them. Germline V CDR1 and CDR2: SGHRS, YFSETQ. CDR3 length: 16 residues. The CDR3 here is CASSLAGGGEGNEQFF. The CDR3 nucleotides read TGCGCCAGCAGCTTGGCGGGCGGAGGGGAAGGTAATGAGCAGTTCTTC.

The CDR3 protein is CASSLGLGVNQPQHF. The CDR3 DNA reads as TGCGCCAGCAGCTTGGGTTTGGGGGTCAATCAGCCCCAGCATTTT. This rearrangement joins TRBV5-1 to TRBJ1-5, with D possibly being TRBD1 (5 bases). This CDR3 is built from 15 residues. The germline V gene encodes CDR1 SGHRS and CDR2 YFSETQ. V was pared by 0 bases and J by 3 bases, with 10 bases between. Filled out from reference TRBV5-1 and TRBJ1-5, the complete variable domain reads KAGVTQTPRYLIKTRGQQVTLSCSPISGHRSVSWYQQTPGQGLQFLFEYFSETQRNKGNFPGRFSGRQFSNSRSEMNVSTLELGDSALYLCASSLGLGVNQPQHFGDGTRLSIL.

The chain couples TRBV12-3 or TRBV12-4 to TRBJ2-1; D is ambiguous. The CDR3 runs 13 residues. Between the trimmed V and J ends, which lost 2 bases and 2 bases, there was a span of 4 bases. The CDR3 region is CASSLITYNEQFF. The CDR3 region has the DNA TGTGCCAGCAGTTTAATAACCTACAATGAGCAGTTCTTC.

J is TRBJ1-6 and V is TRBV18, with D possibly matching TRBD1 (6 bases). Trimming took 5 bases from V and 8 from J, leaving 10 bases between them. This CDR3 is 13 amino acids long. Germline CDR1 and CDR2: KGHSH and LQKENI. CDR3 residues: CASSSTGDSPLHF. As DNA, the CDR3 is TGTGCCAGCTCATCGACAGGAGATTCACCCCTCCACTTT. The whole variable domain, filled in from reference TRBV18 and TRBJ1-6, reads NAGVMQNPRHLVRRRGQEARLRCSPMKGHSHVYWYRQLPEEGLKFMVYLQKENIIDESGMPKERFSAEFPKEGPSILRIQQVVRGDSAAYFCASSSTGDSPLHFGNGTRLTVT.

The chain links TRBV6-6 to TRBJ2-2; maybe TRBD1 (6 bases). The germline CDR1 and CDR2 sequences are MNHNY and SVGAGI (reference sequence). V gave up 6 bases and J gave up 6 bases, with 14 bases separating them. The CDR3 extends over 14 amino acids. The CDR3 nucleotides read TGTGCCAGCAGGTTTACAGGGTCCGCCGGGGAGCTGTTTTTT. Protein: CASRFTGSAGELFF.

The CDR3 is CASSLAATSGNTIYF. The CDR3 region has the DNA TGCGCCAGCAGCTTGGCCGCGACATCGGGAAACACCATATATTTT. This rearrangement joins TRBV5-1 to TRBJ1-3; D is uncertain. V dropped 0 bases and J dropped 4 bases, with 11 bases sitting between them. This CDR3 comprises 15 residues. The germline V gene encodes CDR1 SGHRS and CDR2 YFSETQ.

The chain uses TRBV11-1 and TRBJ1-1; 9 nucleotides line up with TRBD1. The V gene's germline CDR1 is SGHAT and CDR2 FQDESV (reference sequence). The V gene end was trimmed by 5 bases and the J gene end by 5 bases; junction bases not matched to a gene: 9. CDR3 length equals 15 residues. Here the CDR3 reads CASSPGGTGRTEAFF. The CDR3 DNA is TGTGCCAGCAGCCCTGGCGGGACAGGGCGGACTGAAGCTTTCTTT.

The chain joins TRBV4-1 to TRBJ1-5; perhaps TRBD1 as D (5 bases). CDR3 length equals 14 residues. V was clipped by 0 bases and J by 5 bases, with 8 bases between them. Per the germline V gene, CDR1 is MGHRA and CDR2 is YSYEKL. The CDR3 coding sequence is TGCGCCAGCAGCCAAGACTGGGGGTATCAGCCCCAGCATTTT. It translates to CASSQDWGYQPQHF.

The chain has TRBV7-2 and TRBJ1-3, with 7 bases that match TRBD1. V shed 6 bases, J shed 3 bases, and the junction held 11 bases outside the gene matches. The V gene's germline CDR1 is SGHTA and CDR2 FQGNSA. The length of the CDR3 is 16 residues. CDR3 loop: CASSFRRGDSGNTIYF. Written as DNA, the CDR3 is TGTGCCAGCAGTTTCAGAAGGGGGGACAGTGGAAACACCATATATTTT.

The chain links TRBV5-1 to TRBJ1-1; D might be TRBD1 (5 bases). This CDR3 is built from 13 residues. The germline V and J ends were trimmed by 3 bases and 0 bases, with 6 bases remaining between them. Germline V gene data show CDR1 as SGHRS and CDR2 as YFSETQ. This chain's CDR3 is CASSSTVNTEAFF. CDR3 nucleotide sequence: TGCGCCAGCAGCTCGACAGTGAACACTGAAGCTTTCTTT.

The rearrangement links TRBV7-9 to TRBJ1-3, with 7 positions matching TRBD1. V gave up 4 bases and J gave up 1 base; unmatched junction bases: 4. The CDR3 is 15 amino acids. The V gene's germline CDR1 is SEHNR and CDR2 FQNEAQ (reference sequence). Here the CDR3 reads CASSSSGGSGNTIYF. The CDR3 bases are TGTGCCAGCAGCTCCTCAGGGGGTTCTGGAAACACCATATATTTT.

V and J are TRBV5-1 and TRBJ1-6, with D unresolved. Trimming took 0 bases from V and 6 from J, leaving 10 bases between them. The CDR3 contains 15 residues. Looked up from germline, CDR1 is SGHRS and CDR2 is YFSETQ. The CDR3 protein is CASSLGVRGNSPLHF. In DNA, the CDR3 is TGCGCCAGCAGCTTGGGCGTCCGGGGTAATTCACCCCTCCACTTT. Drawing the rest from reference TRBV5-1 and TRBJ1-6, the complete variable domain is KAGVTQTPRYLIKTRGQQVTLSCSPISGHRSVSWYQQTPGQGLQFLFEYFSETQRNKGNFPGRFSGRQFSNSRSEMNVSTLELGDSALYLCASSLGVRGNSPLHFGNGTRLTVT.

The CDR3 bases are TGCGCCAGCAGCTTGGGGGCCTCGACCCTGGGAAACACCATATATTTT. Its protein product is CASSLGASTLGNTIYF. The chain uses TRBV5-1 and TRBJ1-3; D is unresolved. The germline CDR1 and CDR2 sequences are SGHRS and YFSETQ. CDR3 length equals 16 residues. V lost 0 bases and J 4 bases, leaving 14 bases between the germline ends.

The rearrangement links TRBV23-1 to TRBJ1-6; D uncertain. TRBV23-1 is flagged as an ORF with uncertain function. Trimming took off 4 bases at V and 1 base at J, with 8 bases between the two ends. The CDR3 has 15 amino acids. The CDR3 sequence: CASSPSVSYNSPLHF. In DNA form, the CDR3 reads TGCGCCAGCAGTCCGTCGGTGTCCTATAATTCACCCCTCCACTTT.

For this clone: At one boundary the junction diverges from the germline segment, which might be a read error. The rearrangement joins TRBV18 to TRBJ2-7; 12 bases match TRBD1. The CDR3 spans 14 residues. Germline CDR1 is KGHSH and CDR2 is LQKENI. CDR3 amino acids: CASSPGQGAYGQYF. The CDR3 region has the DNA TGTGCCAGCTCACCGGGACAGGGGGCCTACGGGCAGTACTTC. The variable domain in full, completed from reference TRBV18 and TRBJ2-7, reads NAGVMQNPRHLVRRRGQEARLRCSPMKGHSHVYWYRQLPEEGLKFMVYLQKENIIDESGMPKERFSAEFPKEGPSILRIQQVVRGDSAAYFCASSPGQGAYGQYFGPGTRLTVT.